The 9 T cell receptor beta chains below were found in one sample sequenced in a study of blood T cell repertoires in COVID-19. Sequenced by immunoSEQ multiplex PCR; TCRdb stores in-frame clones only, minus some. The sample yields over 60,000 clones, roughly four fifths seen once. Sequencing was carried out using peripheral blood. The receptors were gathered from a man aged 55 to 69 with COVID-19, enrolled during active disease.

This chain joins TRBV29-1 and TRBJ2-7; D unresolved. This CDR3 spans 11 amino acids. Germline loops: CDR1 SQVTM, CDR2 ANQGSEA. Trimming cost V 5 bases and J 6 bases, with 11 bases left between them. The CDR3 here is CSVMLQSEQYF. The CDR3 nucleotides are TGCAGCGTTATGCTTCAGTCCGAGCAGTACTTC.

This clone was observed a single time. This sequence joins TRBV19 and TRBJ1-1; 7 nucleotides line up with TRBD1. J gave up 5 bases and V 7 bases, and 19 bases lay outside the gene matches. Germline CDR1 and CDR2: LNHDA and SQIVND (reference sequence). This CDR3 is 17 amino acids long. In DNA, the CDR3 is TGTGCCAGTACTCCTCGGTTTGAGGGGGCGTTTAGGACTGAAGCTTTCTTT. It specifies CASTPRFEGAFRTEAFF.

The J gene is TRBJ2-1, the V gene TRBV12-3 or TRBV12-4; 7 nucleotides agree with TRBD1. The CDR3 runs to 13 residues. Germline trimming cut 5 bases from V and 9 bases from J; bases unmatched to any gene: 7. Here the CDR3 reads CASSQGGMVEQFF. The CDR3 nucleotides read TGTGCCAGCAGTCAAGGGGGCATGGTTGAGCAGTTCTTC.

As DNA, the CDR3 is TGTGCCAGCAGTGAAGAGGGCGGGAGGTCTGGAAACACCATATATTTT. Translation gives CASSEEGGRSGNTIYF. V gene TRBV2 combines with J gene TRBJ1-3; no clear D. The germline V and J ends were trimmed by 1 base and 1 base, with 11 bases remaining between them. The CDR3 loop spans 16 amino acids. CDR1 is SNHLY, CDR2 FYNNEI, per germline.

This clone was seen only a few times. In DNA form, the CDR3 reads TGTGCCAGCAGTGAACCGGGACAGGGCGAGAATGGTGAGCCCCAGCATTTT. Translation gives CASSEPGQGENGEPQHF. The chain couples TRBV21-1 to TRBJ1-5; TRBD1 is the table's D call and was not checked against the DNA. TRBV21-1 is flagged as a pseudogene. The CDR3 extends over 17 amino acids.

This rearrangement joins TRBV30 to TRBJ1-4, with 9 positions matching TRBD1. There are 14 residues in the CDR3. After removal of 2 bases from V and 5 bases from J, the junction contained 3 bases not matched to a gene. Germline CDR1 GTSNPN, CDR2 SVGIG (reference sequence). CDR3 coding DNA: TGTGCCTGGAGTACCGGGACAGGGAATGAAAAACTGTTTTTT. Encoded protein: CAWSTGTGNEKLFF.

This chain joins TRBV28 and TRBJ1-2, with unresolved D. CDR3 length: 12 residues. Germline V gives CDR1 MDHEN, CDR2 SYDVKM. V lost 6 bases and J 2 bases, leaving 7 bases between the germline ends. The CDR3 DNA reads TGTGCCAGCAGCCTATTCAACTATGGCTACACCTTC. As protein: CASSLFNYGYTF.

This clone was counted once. The gene calls are TRBV24-1 and TRBJ2-5, with 10 bases fitting TRBD2. This CDR3 contains 18 residues. Per germline, CDR1 KGHDR and CDR2 SFDVKD. Trimming cost V 1 base and J 2 bases; bases outside gene matches: 9. CDR3 amino acids: CATSDFGTRGLAQETQYF. CDR3 DNA sequence: TGTGCCACCAGTGATTTCGGGACAAGGGGACTAGCGCAAGAGACCCAGTACTTC.

In its sample, this clone was seen a few times. The V and J genes are TRBV11-3 and TRBJ1-1; D gene uncertain. This CDR3 has 13 amino acids. V lost 1 base to trimming and J lost 1 base, with 4 bases between them. Per germline, CDR1 SGHNT and CDR2 YENEEA. Here the CDR3 DNA reads TGTGCCAGCAGCTTAGTAGCGAACACTGAAGCTTTCTTT. This sequence encodes CASSLVANTEAFF.